This is a list of T cell receptor beta chains from one sample in a study of patients and donors after allogeneic stem cell transplantation. TCRdb reprocessed the RT-PCR reads with MiXCR, giving one entry per CDR3 protein. The table includes 70,000 to 95,000 distinct CDR3 sequences, roughly 5.1% detected once. The sequenced sample consisted of blood, either unsorted or a sorted T cell fraction (not recorded which). The receptor set was obtained from a human donor who was either an allogeneic HSCT recipient or a stem cell or donor lymphocyte infusion donor (not recorded which). It is not recorded whose cells these are; they may come from a transplant donor. Each CDR3 is given with its conserved first and last residue. Each record gives: D gene, V gene, J gene, clone size, CDR3 DNA, CDR3 protein. A D gene is named only where the DNA matches it firmly. The listing skips clone size in some rows; elsewhere it reads once, few, many or a size class.

D gene: .; V gene: TRBV7-3; J gene: TRBJ2-2; clone size: many; CDR3 DNA: TGTGCCAGCAGCTTAAATGGCCCCACCGGGGAGCTGTTTTTT; CDR3 protein: CASSLNGPTGELFF
D gene: .; V gene: TRBV20-1; J gene: TRBJ1-4; clone size: many; CDR3 DNA: TGCAGTGCTAGAGATTTGGGCAGATGGAATGAAAAACTGTTTTTT; CDR3 protein: CSARDLGRWNEKLFF
D gene: TRBD2; V gene: TRBV9; J gene: TRBJ2-3; clone size: few; CDR3 DNA: TGTGCCAGCAGCGTAGGCGGGAGGGGAACAGATACGCAGTATTTT; CDR3 protein: CASSVGGRGTDTQYF
D gene: .; V gene: TRBV7-8; J gene: TRBJ2-7; clone size: many; CDR3 DNA: TGTGCCAGCAGTCGTAGACAGGGAGGGTACGAGCAGTACTTC; CDR3 protein: CASSRRQGGYEQYF
D gene: TRBD2; V gene: TRBV5-1; J gene: TRBJ2-1; clone size: many; CDR3 DNA: TGCGCCAGCAGCTTGGACGGGGGGGCCTACAATGAGCAGTTCTTC; CDR3 protein: CASSLDGGAYNEQFF
D gene: TRBD1; V gene: TRBV5-6; J gene: TRBJ1-2; clone size: .; CDR3 DNA: TGTGCCAGCAGCTACGGACAGGGGGCCGGCTACACCTTC; CDR3 protein: CASSYGQGAGYTF
D gene: .; V gene: TRBV7-2; J gene: TRBJ2-1; clone size: many; CDR3 DNA: TGTGCCAGCAGCTTAGTACCCGACTCCTACAATGAGCAGTTCTTC; CDR3 protein: CASSLVPDSYNEQFF
D gene: .; V gene: TRBV5-1; J gene: TRBJ2-3; clone size: many; CDR3 DNA: TGCGCCAGCAGCTACATCAGGGGAGCCTCCACAGATACGCAGTATTTT; CDR3 protein: CASSYIRGASTDTQYF
D gene: TRBD2; V gene: TRBV20-1; J gene: TRBJ2-1; clone size: many; CDR3 DNA: TGCAGTGCTAGCCCTACAGCGGGGGCGAACAATGAGCAGTTCTTC; CDR3 protein: CSASPTAGANNEQFF
D gene: TRBD2; V gene: TRBV6-1; J gene: TRBJ2-2; clone size: medium-sized; CDR3 DNA: TGTGCCAGCATTGTGACGGGGGGAACCGGGGAGCTGTTTTTT; CDR3 protein: CASIVTGGTGELFF
D gene: .; V gene: TRBV20-1; J gene: TRBJ2-1; clone size: many; CDR3 DNA: TGCAGTGCTAGAGTCCTTGAGGGGGGTTCCTACAATGAGCAGTTCTTC; CDR3 protein: CSARVLEGGSYNEQFF
D gene: .; V gene: TRBV12-3/TRBV12-4; J gene: TRBJ2-2; clone size: many; CDR3 DNA: TGTGCCAGCAGGCAGGGGACCGGGGAGCTGTTTTTT; CDR3 protein: CASRQGTGELFF
D gene: .; V gene: TRBV3-1; J gene: TRBJ2-1; clone size: many; CDR3 DNA: TGTGCCAGCAGCCACCTAGCCGCCCATGAGCAGTTCTTC; CDR3 protein: CASSHLAAHEQFF
D gene: .; V gene: TRBV18; J gene: TRBJ1-2; clone size: few; CDR3 DNA: TGTGCCAGCTCACCGTCAACAGGGAGTTATGGCTACACCTTC; CDR3 protein: CASSPSTGSYGYTF
D gene: .; V gene: TRBV11-2; J gene: TRBJ1-4; clone size: .; CDR3 DNA: TGTGCCAGCAGGCAGGCGGGGGTAGAAAAACTGTTTTTT; CDR3 protein: CASRQAGVEKLFF
D gene: .; V gene: TRBV20-1; J gene: TRBJ2-3; clone size: few; CDR3 DNA: TGCAGTGCCCCGGGGGGCCCCAGCCCCACAGATACGCAGTATTTT; CDR3 protein: CSAPGGPSPTDTQYF